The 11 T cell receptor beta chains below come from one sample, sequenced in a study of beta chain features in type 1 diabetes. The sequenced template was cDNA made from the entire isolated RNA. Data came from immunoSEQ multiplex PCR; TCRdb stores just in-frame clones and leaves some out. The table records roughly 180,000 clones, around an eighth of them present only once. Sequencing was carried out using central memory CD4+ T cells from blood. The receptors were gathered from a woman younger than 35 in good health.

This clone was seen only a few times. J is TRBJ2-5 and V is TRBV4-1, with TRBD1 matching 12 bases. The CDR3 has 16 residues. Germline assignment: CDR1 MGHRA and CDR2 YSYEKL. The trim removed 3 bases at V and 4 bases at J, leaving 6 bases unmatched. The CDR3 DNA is TGCGCCAGCAGCCAGATAGGGACAGGGGGCGGAGAGACCCAGTACTTC. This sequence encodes CASSQIGTGGGETQYF.

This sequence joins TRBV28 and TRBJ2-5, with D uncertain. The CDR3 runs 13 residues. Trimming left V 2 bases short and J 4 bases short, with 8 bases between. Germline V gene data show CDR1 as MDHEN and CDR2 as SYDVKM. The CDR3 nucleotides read TGTGCCAGCAGTTTAACATATCCAGAGACCCAGTACTTC. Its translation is CASSLTYPETQYF.

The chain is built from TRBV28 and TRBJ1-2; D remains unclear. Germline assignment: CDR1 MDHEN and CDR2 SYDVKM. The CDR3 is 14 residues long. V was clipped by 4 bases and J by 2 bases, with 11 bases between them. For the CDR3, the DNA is TGTGCCAGCAGTTCGGTTCCAACCAACTATGGCTACACCTTC. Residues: CASSSVPTNYGYTF.

The CDR3: CASSYSYGRRFHEQYF. The CDR3 DNA reads TGTGCCAGCAGTTACTCGTACGGGAGACGATTCCACGAGCAGTACTTC. The chain carries TRBV6-5 and TRBJ2-7, with D possibly matching TRBD2 (6 bases). The CDR3 contains 16 residues. Trimming left V 0 bases short and J 5 bases short, with 17 bases between. Germline V CDR1 and CDR2: MNHEY, SVGAGI.

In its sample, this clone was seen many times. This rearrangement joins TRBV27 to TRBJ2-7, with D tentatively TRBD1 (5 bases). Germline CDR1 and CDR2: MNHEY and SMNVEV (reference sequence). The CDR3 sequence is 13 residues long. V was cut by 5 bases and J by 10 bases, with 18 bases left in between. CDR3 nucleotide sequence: TGTGCCAGCAGTCCGCAGCCTTGGGGCCAACAGTACTTC. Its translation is CASSPQPWGQQYF.

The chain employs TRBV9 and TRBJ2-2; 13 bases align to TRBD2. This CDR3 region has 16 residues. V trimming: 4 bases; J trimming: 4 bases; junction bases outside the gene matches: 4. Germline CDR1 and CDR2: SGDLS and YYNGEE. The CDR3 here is CASSPGLAGVTGELFF. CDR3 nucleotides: TGTGCCAGCAGCCCCGGACTAGCGGGAGTCACCGGGGAGCTGTTTTTT.

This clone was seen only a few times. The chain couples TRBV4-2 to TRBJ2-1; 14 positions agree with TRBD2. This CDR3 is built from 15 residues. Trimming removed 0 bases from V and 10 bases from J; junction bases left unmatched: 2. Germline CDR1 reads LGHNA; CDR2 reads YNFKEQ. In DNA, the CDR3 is TGTGCCAGCAGCCAAGATGGACTAGCGGGAGGCGAGCAGTTCTTC. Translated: CASSQDGLAGGEQFF.

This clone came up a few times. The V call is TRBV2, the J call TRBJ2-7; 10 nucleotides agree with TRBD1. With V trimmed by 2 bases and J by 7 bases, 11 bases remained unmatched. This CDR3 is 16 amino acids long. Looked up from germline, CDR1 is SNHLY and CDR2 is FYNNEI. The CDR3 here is CASSENIGTGAWEQYF. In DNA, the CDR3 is TGTGCCAGCAGTGAAAATATAGGGACAGGGGCGTGGGAGCAGTACTTC.

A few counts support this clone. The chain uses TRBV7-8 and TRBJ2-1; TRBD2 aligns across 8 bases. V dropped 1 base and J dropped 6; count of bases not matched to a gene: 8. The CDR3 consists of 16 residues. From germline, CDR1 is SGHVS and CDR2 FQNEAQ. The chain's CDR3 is CASSLDVGRAPNEQFF. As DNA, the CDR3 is TGTGCCAGCAGCTTAGACGTCGGGAGGGCCCCCAATGAGCAGTTCTTC.

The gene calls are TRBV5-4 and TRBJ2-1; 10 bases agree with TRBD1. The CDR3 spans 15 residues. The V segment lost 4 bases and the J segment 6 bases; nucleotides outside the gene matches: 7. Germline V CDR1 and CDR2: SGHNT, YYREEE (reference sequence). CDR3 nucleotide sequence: TGTGCCAGCAGCCTATGGGACAGGGGAATCAATGAGCAGTTCTTC. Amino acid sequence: CASSLWDRGINEQFF.

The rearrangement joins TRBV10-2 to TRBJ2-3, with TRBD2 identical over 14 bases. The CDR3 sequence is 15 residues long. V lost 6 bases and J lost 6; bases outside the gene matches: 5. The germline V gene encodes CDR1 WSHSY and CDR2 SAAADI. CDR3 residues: CASSPGLAGADTQYF. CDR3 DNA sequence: TGCGCCAGCAGCCCGGGACTAGCGGGAGCTGATACGCAGTATTTT.